This T cell receptor (beta chain) was captured by sequencing in a study of shared clonotypes between healthy human individuals. Study results and limitations: Clonotypes shared by all four donors outscored non-shared clonotypes in generation probability.

CDR3 size: 16 residues. The germline V gene encodes CDR1 SGHTA and CDR2 FQGNSA. With V trimmed by 4 bases and J by 15 bases, 17 bases remained unmatched. Participating donors were healthy, HIV-negative adults free of recent acute infections or vaccinations. Negatively enriched CD4+ T cells were divided by CD45RA into naive and memory. Of note for this clone: No antigen is known for it.

At deep level, the assay was performed. Repertoires were generated with immunoSEQ multiplex PCR, while TCRdb's copy carries only in-frame clones and drops some. The table records approximately 1.1 million clones, about four fifths of them present only once. Material for sequencing was memory CD4+ T cells from PBMCs. The subset denotes: CD45RA-negative fraction. The TCR sequence derives from a man younger than 35 in good health. Some clones in this sample may be carry-over from other donors' samples. This rearrangement joins TRBV7-2 to TRBJ2-1, with 11 bases that match TRBD2. The CDR3 here is CASSSTNPLLAGVPFF. DNA of the CDR3: TGTGCCAGCAGCTCGACCAACCCCCTACTAGCGGGAGTACCGTTCTTC.